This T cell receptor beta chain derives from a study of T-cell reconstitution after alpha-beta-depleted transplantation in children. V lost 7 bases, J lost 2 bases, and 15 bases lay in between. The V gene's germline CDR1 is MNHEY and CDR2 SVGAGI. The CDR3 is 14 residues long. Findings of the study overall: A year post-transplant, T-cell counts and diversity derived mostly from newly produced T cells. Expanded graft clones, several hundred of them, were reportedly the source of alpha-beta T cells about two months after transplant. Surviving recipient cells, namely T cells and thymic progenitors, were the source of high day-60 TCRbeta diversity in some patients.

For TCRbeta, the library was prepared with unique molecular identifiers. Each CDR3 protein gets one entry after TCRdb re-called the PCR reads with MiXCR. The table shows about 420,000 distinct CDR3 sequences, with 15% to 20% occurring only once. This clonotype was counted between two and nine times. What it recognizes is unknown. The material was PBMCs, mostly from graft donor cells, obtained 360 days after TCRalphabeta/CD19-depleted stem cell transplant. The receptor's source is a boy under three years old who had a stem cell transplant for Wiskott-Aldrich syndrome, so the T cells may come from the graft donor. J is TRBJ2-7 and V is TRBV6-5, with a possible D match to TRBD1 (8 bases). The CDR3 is CASTSTGGAYEQYF. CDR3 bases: TGTGCCAGCACGAGTACAGGGGGGGCCTACGAGCAGTACTTC.